These T cell receptor beta chains were read from a single sample in a study of blood T cell repertoires in COVID-19. Method: immunoSEQ multiplex PCR; TCRdb's copy keeps in-frame clones and lacks some. In the table there are around 200,000 clones, approximately 90% of which are singletons. The sample taken for sequencing was peripheral blood. The receptors stem from a man aged 18 to 29 with active or convalescent COVID-19. Each CDR3 is given with its conserved first and last residue. Fields, in order: V gene, D gene, J gene, clone size, CDR3 protein, CDR3 DNA. The D gene is left open where the match is weak. Expanded clones are given a class, and other clones once, few, many or no size at all.

v_call: TRBV24-1
d_call: -
j_call: TRBJ1-6
clone_size: -
cdr3_aa: CATSDGRSSYNSPLHF
cdr3_nt: TGTGCCACCAGTGATGGCAGAAGCTCCTATAATTCACCCCTCCACTTT

v_call: TRBV5-4
d_call: TRBD1
j_call: TRBJ1-1
clone_size: -
cdr3_aa: CASSTETGKSEAFF
cdr3_nt: TGTGCCAGCAGCACGGAGACAGGGAAGAGTGAAGCTTTCTTT

v_call: TRBV19
d_call: -
j_call: TRBJ2-1
clone_size: -
cdr3_aa: CASSISDGAGYEQFF
cdr3_nt: TGTGCCAGTAGTATTAGCGATGGGGCGGGATATGAGCAGTTCTTC

v_call: TRBV10-3
d_call: -
j_call: TRBJ1-1
clone_size: -
cdr3_aa: CAIHWGAEAFF
cdr3_nt: TGTGCCATCCATTGGGGCGCTGAAGCTTTCTTT

v_call: TRBV3-1/TRBV3-2
d_call: -
j_call: TRBJ1-1
clone_size: once
cdr3_aa: CASSRLGTEAFF
cdr3_nt: TGTGCCAGCAGCCGCCTAGGAACTGAAGCTTTCTTT

v_call: TRBV25-1
d_call: -
j_call: TRBJ1-1
clone_size: -
cdr3_aa: CASSERGGGNTEAFF
cdr3_nt: TGTGCCAGCAGTGAACGGGGAGGCGGAAACACTGAAGCTTTCTTT

v_call: TRBV5-4
d_call: -
j_call: TRBJ1-2
clone_size: -
cdr3_aa: CASSLDGEANYGYTF
cdr3_nt: TGTGCCAGCAGCTTGGACGGGGAAGCTAACTATGGCTACACCTTC

v_call: TRBV10-3
d_call: TRBD1
j_call: TRBJ1-2
clone_size: -
cdr3_aa: CAISNRGRDYGYTF
cdr3_nt: TGTGCCATCAGTAACAGGGGGCGCGACTATGGCTACACCTTC

v_call: TRBV24-1
d_call: -
j_call: TRBJ1-2
clone_size: -
cdr3_aa: CATSDPTWGYTF
cdr3_nt: TGTGCCACCAGTGATCCCACTTGGGGCTACACCTTC

v_call: TRBV28
d_call: -
j_call: TRBJ2-3
clone_size: -
cdr3_aa: CASSFSQGLTSTDTQYF
cdr3_nt: TGTGCCAGCAGTTTTTCTCAGGGCCTGACTAGCACAGATACGCAGTATTTT

v_call: TRBV19
d_call: -
j_call: TRBJ2-4
clone_size: once
cdr3_aa: CASSMLEGAKNIQYF
cdr3_nt: TGTGCCAGTAGTATGCTAGAGGGAGCCAAAAACATTCAGTACTTC

v_call: TRBV12-5
d_call: -
j_call: TRBJ2-1
clone_size: -
cdr3_aa: CASGLGLRGFGEQFF
cdr3_nt: TGTGCTAGTGGTTTGGGACTCAGGGGCTTTGGTGAGCAGTTCTTC

v_call: TRBV29-1
d_call: -
j_call: TRBJ1-1
clone_size: -
cdr3_aa: CSALLLNTEAFF
cdr3_nt: TGCAGCGCGTTACTGTTGAACACTGAAGCTTTCTTT